This T cell receptor (beta chain) originates from a study of CD8 T cells in ankylosing spondylitis. This clonotype has only a few counts. Antigen: not known. V was trimmed by 1 base and J by 6 bases, leaving 15 bases between them. The CDR3 runs to 15 residues. The germline V gene has CDR1 SGHRS and CDR2 YFSETQ. Study results and limitations: It was reported that disease-linked clones were significantly enriched in matched ankylosing spondylitis synovial fluid. CD8+ by phenotype, disease-linked clones were relatively rare in peripheral blood. Certain motif variants had earlier appeared in reactive arthritis synovial fluid and blood. A TCR beta motif of roughly 8 highly homologous variants appeared characteristic of ankylosing spondylitis blood.

Construction of TCR beta libraries was performed using quantitative 5'-RACE with molecular barcodes. TCRdb re-called the 5' RACE reads with MiXCR, one entry per CDR3 protein. The sample records approximately 540,000 distinct CDR3 sequences, roughly 13% being singletons. The sequenced sample was blood, either unsorted or a sorted T cell fraction (not recorded which). This rearrangement joins TRBV5-1 to TRBJ2-3, with D perhaps matching TRBD1 (6 bases). This TCR was recovered from a male donor with ankylosing spondylitis. The CDR3 coding sequence is TGCGCCAGCAGCTTGACAGGGACCATTGGGGATACGCAGTATTTT. Its protein is CASSLTGTIGDTQYF.